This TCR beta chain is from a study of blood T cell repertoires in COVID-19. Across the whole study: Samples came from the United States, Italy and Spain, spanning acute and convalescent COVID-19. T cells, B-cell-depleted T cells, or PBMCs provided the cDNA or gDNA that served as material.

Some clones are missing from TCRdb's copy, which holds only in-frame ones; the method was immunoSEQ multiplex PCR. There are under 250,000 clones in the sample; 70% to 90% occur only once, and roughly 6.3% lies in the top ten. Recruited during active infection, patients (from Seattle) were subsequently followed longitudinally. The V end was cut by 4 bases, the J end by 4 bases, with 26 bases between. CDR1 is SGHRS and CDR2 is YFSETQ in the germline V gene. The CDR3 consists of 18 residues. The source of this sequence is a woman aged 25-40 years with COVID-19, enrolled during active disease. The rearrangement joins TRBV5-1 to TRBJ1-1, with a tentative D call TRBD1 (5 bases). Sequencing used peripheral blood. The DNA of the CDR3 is TGCGCCAGCAGCCTGGAGGGTGGGAACCGGACACCAGGCACTGAAGCTTTCTTT. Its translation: CASSLEGGNRTPGTEAFF. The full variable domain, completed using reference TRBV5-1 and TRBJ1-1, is KAGVTQTPRYLIKTRGQQVTLSCSPISGHRSVSWYQQTPGQGLQFLFEYFSETQRNKGNFPGRFSGRQFSNSRSEMNVSTLELGDSALYLCASSLEGGNRTPGTEAFFGQGTRLTVV.